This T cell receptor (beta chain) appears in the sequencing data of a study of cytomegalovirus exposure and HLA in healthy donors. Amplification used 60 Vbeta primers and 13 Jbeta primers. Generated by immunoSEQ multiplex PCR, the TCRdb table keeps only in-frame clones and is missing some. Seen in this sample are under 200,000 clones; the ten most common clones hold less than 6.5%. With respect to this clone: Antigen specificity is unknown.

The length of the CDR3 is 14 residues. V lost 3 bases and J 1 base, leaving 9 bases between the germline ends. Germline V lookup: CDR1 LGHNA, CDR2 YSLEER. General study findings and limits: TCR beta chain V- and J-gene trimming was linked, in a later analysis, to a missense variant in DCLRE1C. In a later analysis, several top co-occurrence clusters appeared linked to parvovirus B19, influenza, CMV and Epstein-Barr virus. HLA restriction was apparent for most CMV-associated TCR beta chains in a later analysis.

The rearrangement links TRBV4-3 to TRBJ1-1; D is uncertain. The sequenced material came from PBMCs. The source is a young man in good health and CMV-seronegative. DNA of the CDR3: TGCGCCAGCAGCCATTCGACACAGAACACTGAAGCTTTCTTT. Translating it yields CASSHSTQNTEAFF.